This T cell receptor beta chain stems from a study of early T cells in non-severe SARS-CoV-2 infection. Germline V gene data show CDR1 as LGHNT and CDR2 as FRNRAP. This CDR3 contains 14 residues. With 7 bases removed from V and 5 bases from J, the gap between germline ends came to 16 bases. This clonotype appeared many times. TCRdb ran MiXCR on the 5' RACE reads and lists one entry per CDR3 protein. The data hold around 77,000 distinct CDR3 sequences, with over 9.5% observed a single time. The material was whole blood, obtained at baseline. This TCR was sampled from an adult who was a healthcare worker with PCR-confirmed SARS-CoV-2 infection or an uninfected control (not recorded which). The rearrangement uses TRBV12-5 and TRBJ2-3; D is perhaps TRBD1 (6 bases). This CDR3 is CASASQGWGDTQYF. Written as DNA, the CDR3 is TGTGCTAGTGCTTCACAGGGATGGGGAGATACGCAGTATTTT.